The next 22 T cell receptor beta chains were all read from a single sample in a study of post-analysis software for immune sequencing data (dated by TCRdb to about 2015). Summary of the overall study and its limitations: Significantly higher frequencies in patients than in controls were found for a few TRBV segments, including TRBV5-6, TRBV5-1 and TRBV20-1.

The library was obtained by PCR. Instrument on record: Illumina HiSeq 2500. To reduce PCR and sequencing biases, unique molecular identifiers were built into the TCR beta cDNA libraries. Using fastp at Q25 and MiXCR, TCRdb reprocessed the public reads and kept productive beta chains. Under each unique CDR3 protein, matching rows form one entry showing the most common genes and DNA. The sample table records roughly 800,000 distinct CDR3 sequences; roughly 46% of these occur just once. Of the sample, roughly 4.9% is held by the ten largest clones. Their antigens are not known. Sequenced input: blood. These receptors came from a girl aged 5 to 17 with multiple sclerosis.

V and J are TRBV7-3 and TRBJ2-3; 10 bases line up with TRBD1. This CDR3 region has 15 residues. Germline lookup yields CDR1 SGHTA and CDR2 FQGTGA. V shed 5 bases, J shed 4 bases, and the junction held 6 bases outside the gene matches. The CDR3 reads CASSMTGGAADTQYF. CDR3 sequence (DNA): TGTGCCAGCAGCATGACAGGGGGCGCCGCAGATACGCAGTATTTT.

This CDR3 reads CASSLSGGSTEAFF. The CDR3 DNA sequence: TGCGCCAGCAGCTTGTCAGGGGGGAGCACTGAAGCTTTCTTT. The chain links TRBV5-1 to TRBJ1-1, with TRBD1 matching over 7 bases. The germline gives CDR1 SGHRS, CDR2 YFSETQ. This CDR3 is built from 14 residues. The J segment lost 4 bases and the V segment lost 1 base, leaving 4 bases of the junction unmatched.

The chain carries TRBV2 and TRBJ2-1; possibly TRBD1 for D (6 bases). The germline V gene has CDR1 SNHLY and CDR2 FYNNEI. The CDR3 has 15 amino acids. V dropped 6 bases and J dropped 9 bases, with 21 bases sitting between them. CDR3 DNA: TGTGCCAGCAGCCCAATATTCAGGGGCAAAATTGAGCAGTTCTTC. Amino acid sequence: CASSPIFRGKIEQFF.

In this sample, this clonotype turned up a few times. The chain uses TRBV7-3 and TRBJ2-6; D remains ambiguous. V was pared by 0 bases and J by 0 bases, with 18 bases between. The germline CDR1 and CDR2 sequences are SGHTA and FQGTGA. The CDR3 runs 20 residues. The CDR3 bases are TGTGCCAGCAGCTTAACAATCGGCGGTTACGGCCGCTCTGGGGCCAACGTCCTGACTTTC. Residues: CASSLTIGGYGRSGANVLTF.

This clonotype was seen repeatedly, ten times or more. The chain links TRBV7-2 to TRBJ2-7; 9 nucleotides line up with TRBD1. The CDR3 extends over 16 amino acids. Germline loops: CDR1 SGHTA, CDR2 FQGNSA. V gave up 3 bases and J gave up 3 bases; unmatched junction bases: 9. CDR3 coding DNA: TGTGCCAGCAGCTTCGGAAGGACAGGGGACGGCTACGAGCAGTACTTC. Translation gives CASSFGRTGDGYEQYF.

This clonotype turned up a few times. J is TRBJ2-1 and V is TRBV27, with 8 bases matching TRBD1. The V gene end was trimmed by 3 bases and the J gene end by 2 bases; junction bases not matched to a gene: 3. Germline V lookup: CDR1 MNHEY, CDR2 SMNVEV (reference sequence). This CDR3 region has 15 residues. The CDR3 spells CASSFGRGPYNEQFF. The CDR3 DNA reads TGTGCCAGCAGTTTCGGCAGGGGGCCCTACAATGAGCAGTTCTTC.

This clonotype was found a few times. This chain joins TRBV7-9 and TRBJ2-4; 11 bases are a match to TRBD1. The J call may be mistaken, given a closer DNA end match to TRBJ2-7. Germline V gene data show CDR1 as SEHNR and CDR2 as FQNEAQ (reference sequence). The CDR3 consists of 15 residues. CDR3: CASSYGQGASNEQYF. The CDR3 DNA reads as TGTGCCAGCAGCTATGGACAGGGGGCGTCAAACGAGCAGTACTTC.

The V and J genes are TRBV20-1 and TRBJ2-5; 11 bases map to TRBD2. With the DNA end fitting TRBJ2-7 better, the J assignment may be wrong. The CDR3 totals 13 residues. Germline V gene data show CDR1 as DFQATT and CDR2 as SNEGSKA (reference sequence). The CDR3 DNA reads TGCAGTGCTTCTCAGACTAGCGGGAACGAGCAGTACTTC. This codes for CSASQTSGNEQYF.

For this clonotype: Compared with germline, one end of the junction differs, possibly owing to a read error. The chain uses TRBV6-6 and TRBJ2-1; 9 bases fit TRBD2. This CDR3 region has 16 residues. Germline assignment: CDR1 MNHNY and CDR2 SVGAGI (reference sequence). The CDR3 DNA is TGTGTCAGCACATTAGGGAGCGGGAGGCACAACAATGAGCAGTTCTTC. This codes for CVSTLGSGRHNNEQFF.

This clonotype came up a few times. The chain links TRBV10-3 to TRBJ2-6, with a possible D match to TRBD1 (6 bases). This CDR3 is built from 17 residues. The ends were cut back, 8 bases at V and 0 bases at J, with 17 bases in the middle. Germline V gives CDR1 ENHRY, CDR2 SYGVKD. In DNA, the CDR3 is TGTGCCATCCGGGCGTGGGACATCGACTCTGGGGCCAACGTCCTGACTTTC. Amino acids: CAIRAWDIDSGANVLTF.

This clonotype is a singleton in its sample. The V gene is TRBV13, the J gene TRBJ2-7; TRBD2 matches at 7 bases. The J call is uncertain, as TRBJ2-5 better fits the DNA end. In germline, CDR1 is PRHDT, CDR2 FYEKMQ (reference sequence). There are 16 residues in the CDR3. CDR3 sequence (DNA): TGTGCCAGCAGCTTATCGGGCGGGAGCCCCCCAGAGACCCAGTACTTC. Protein product: CASSLSGGSPPETQYF.

In regard to this clonotype: A junction end diverges from the germline sequence, so it may reflect a read error. The rearrangement joins TRBV15 to TRBJ2-5; TRBD2 matches at 8 bases. In germline, CDR1 is LNHNV, CDR2 YYDKDF (reference sequence). This CDR3 region has 17 residues. The CDR3 DNA is TGTGCCACCAGCCCTGGGGTAGCGGGAAGGTACCAAGGGACCCAGTACTTC. It encodes CATSPGVAGRYQGTQYF.

This clonotype has only a few counts. The chain employs TRBV9 and TRBJ2-3, with D hard to call. There are 14 residues in the CDR3. Between the trimmed V and J ends, which lost 0 bases and 2 bases, there was a span of 7 bases. Looked up from germline, CDR1 is SGDLS and CDR2 is YYNGEE. This CDR3 reads CASSVGGPTDTQYF. As DNA, the CDR3 is TGTGCCAGCAGCGTAGGTGGTCCCACAGATACGCAGTATTTT.

The rearrangement links TRBV7-3 to TRBJ2-1, with 9 bases aligning to TRBD1. V gave up 5 bases and J gave up 9 bases; unmatched junction bases: 8. From germline, CDR1 is SGHTA and CDR2 FQGTGA. This CDR3 has 14 residues. This CDR3 reads CASSLGTGRGEQFF. CDR3 in DNA: TGTGCCAGCAGCCTTGGGACAGGGAGAGGTGAGCAGTTCTTC.

This clonotype was picked up a small number of times. The chain combines TRBV24-1 with TRBJ2-3; possible D gene TRBD2, 6 bases. Germline assignment: CDR1 KGHDR and CDR2 SFDVKD. CDR3 size: 16 residues. V lost 3 bases and J lost 5, with 17 bases in between. The CDR3 here is CATSDPWDSTRDTQYF. The CDR3 DNA reads as TGTGCCACCAGTGATCCCTGGGACTCGACACGAGATACGCAGTATTTT.

This clonotype was seen only a few times. The rearrangement joins TRBV4-3 to TRBJ1-5; maybe TRBD1 (5 bases). This CDR3 contains 16 residues. V gave up 1 base and J gave up 6 bases, with 16 bases separating them. Looked up from germline, CDR1 is LGHNA and CDR2 is YSLEER. CDR3 DNA sequence: TGCGCCAGCAGCCAAGGGTGGGTGGGGGGTGGTCAGCCCCAGCATTTT. As protein: CASSQGWVGGGQPQHF.

This clonotype occurred once. V gene TRBV5-1 combines with J gene TRBJ1-2; 7 nucleotides align to TRBD1. This CDR3 has 16 residues. J gave up 8 bases and V 0 bases, and 13 bases lay outside the gene matches. Germline V gene sequence: CDR1 SGHRS, CDR2 YFSETQ. CDR3 sequence reads: CASSLVLTGPREGYTF. For the CDR3, the DNA is TGCGCCAGCAGCTTGGTGCTGACAGGGCCCAGGGAGGGCTACACCTTC.

The chain uses TRBV2 and TRBJ2-3; 11 bases are a match to TRBD2. Germline lookup yields CDR1 SNHLY and CDR2 FYNNEI. This CDR3 region has 19 residues. Losses at the gene ends were 8 bases for V and 2 bases for J; bases not matched to a gene: 18. CDR3 region: CASPKRASGRPTDTDTQYF. The CDR3 DNA reads TGTGCCAGCCCAAAAAGGGCTAGCGGGAGGCCCACTGACACAGATACGCAGTATTTT.

The chain is built from TRBV7-2 and TRBJ2-3; D may be TRBD2 (5 bases). V was pared by 4 bases and J by 5 bases, with 10 bases between. CDR1 is SGHTA and CDR2 is FQGNSA in the germline V gene. The CDR3 covers 13 residues. Written as DNA, the CDR3 is TGTGCCAGCAGCTCAACTAGAGGAGATACGCAGTATTTT. Translation gives CASSSTRGDTQYF.

The chain combines TRBV7-9 with TRBJ2-3; D is unclear. The CDR3 length is 13 residues. V lost 1 base and J 4 bases, leaving 6 bases between the germline ends. In germline, CDR1 is SEHNR, CDR2 FQNEAQ (reference sequence). The CDR3 nucleotides are TGTGCCAGCAGCTTAGTACGGTCAGATACGCAGTATTTT. This translates into CASSLVRSDTQYF. The full variable domain, completed using reference TRBV7-9 and TRBJ2-3, is DTGVSQNPRHKITKRGQNVTFRCDPISEHNRLYWYRQTLGQGPEFLTYFQNEAQLEKSRLLSDRFSAERPKGSFSTLEIQRTEQGDSAMYLCASSLVRSDTQYFGPGTRLTVL.

The sample holds a few counts of this clonotype. CDR3 in DNA: TGCAGCTCTGAAGATATGGGGGACTATGGCTACACCTTC. Its translation is CSSEDMGDYGYTF. The V gene is TRBV29-1, the J gene TRBJ1-2; D might be TRBD1 (5 bases). The length of the CDR3 is 13 residues. Per germline, CDR1 SQVTM and CDR2 ANQGSEA. V lost 8 bases to trimming and J lost 3 bases, with 16 bases between them.

V and J are TRBV20-1 and TRBJ2-1, with 13 bases matching TRBD2. Germline V lookup: CDR1 DFQATT, CDR2 SNEGSKA (reference sequence). The V and J ends lost 0 bases and 3 bases, in that order; junction bases with no gene match: 8. The CDR3 sequence is 18 residues long. The CDR3 DNA sequence: TGCAGTGCTAGAGACCGGGGACTAGCGGGACCAAGCTACAATGAGCAGTTCTTC. Encoded protein: CSARDRGLAGPSYNEQFF.